This T cell receptor beta chain was found in a study of blood T cell repertoires in COVID-19. Overall study: The United States, Italy and Spain supplied acute and convalescent COVID-19 samples. PBMCs, B-cell-depleted T cells, or T cells provided the cDNA or gDNA that made up the material.

This clone was observed once. From germline, CDR1 is SGHRS and CDR2 YFSETQ. The V segment lost 2 bases and the J segment 2 bases; nucleotides outside the gene matches: 5. CDR3 length equals 16 residues. Source study methods: The authors estimated nucleated cell counts from reference gene primer amplification. The protocol was immunoSEQ multiplex PCR, while the TCRdb copy is restricted to in-frame clones and leaves out a portion. V and J calls and clone size are those listed in that table; D and trimming were worked out from the DNA. The data show tens of thousands of clones, more than 85% seen once. The receptor was derived from a human donor with active COVID-19. The donor label of this sample is uncertain. V gene TRBV5-1 combines with J gene TRBJ2-3, with TRBD2 matching over 10 bases. The sample was peripheral blood. The CDR3 loop reads CASSLRAGGNTDTQYF. CDR3 bases: TGCGCCAGCAGCTTACGAGCGGGGGGGAACACAGATACGCAGTATTTT.